The 3 T cell receptor beta chains presented below share a single source sample, sequenced in a study of early T cells in non-severe SARS-CoV-2 infection. TCRdb re-derived calls from the 5' RACE reads in MiXCR, one entry per CDR3 protein. The sample holds about 64,000 distinct CDR3 sequences, 11% seen once. This specimen was whole blood, taken at baseline. These receptors were obtained from an adult who was a healthcare worker with PCR-confirmed SARS-CoV-2 infection or an uninfected control (not recorded which).

V usage is TRBV2 and J usage is TRBJ2-7; TRBD1 is a possible D gene (6 bases). The germline CDR1 and CDR2 sequences are SNHLY and FYNNEI. V was trimmed by 4 bases and J by 1 base, leaving 11 bases between them. CDR3 length equals 14 residues. The CDR3 reads CASSVGAGSYEQYF. In DNA, the CDR3 is TGTGCCAGCAGTGTGGGGGCAGGGTCCTACGAGCAGTACTTC.

The chain has TRBV19 and TRBJ2-2; 12 positions agree with TRBD2. CDR1 and CDR2 (germline): LNHDA, SQIVND (reference sequence). J lost 5 bases, V lost 10 bases, and 11 bases had no gene match. This CDR3 spans 16 amino acids. CDR3 sequence (DNA): TGTGCCACCAGGAGGATCACTAGCGGGGGGACCGGGGAGCTGTTTTTT. Translated: CATRRITSGGTGELFF. The full variable domain, in which reference TRBV19 and TRBJ2-2 provide the parts outside the CDR3, is DGGITQSPKYLFRKEGQNVTLSCEQNLNHDAMYWYRQDPGQGLRLIYYSQIVNDFQKGDIAEGYSVSREKKESFPLTVTSAQKNPTAFYLCATRRITSGGTGELFFGEGSRLTVL.

This clonotype was observed at least ten times. CDR3 sequence: CASSLNAGRGFLGTEAFF. The DNA of the CDR3 is TGTGCCAGCAGCTTAAATGCTGGGAGGGGGTTTTTGGGCACTGAAGCTTTCTTT. The chain uses TRBV7-3 and TRBJ1-1; D perhaps matches TRBD1 (6 bases). Trimming pared 1 base from V and 4 bases from J, leaving 22 bases between. Per the germline V gene, CDR1 is SGHTA and CDR2 is FQGTGA. The CDR3 has 18 amino acids.